Each of the 28 T cell receptor beta chains below was sequenced from the same sample in a study of molecular identifiers for immune sequencing clone quantification. A single record per CDR3 protein comes from TCRdb applying MiXCR to the PCR reads. The sample lists approximately 500,000 distinct CDR3 sequences, about 25% occurring once. Sequencing input: naive CD8+ T cells from blood, with Jurkat cell RNA spiked in. Indicated subset: FACS-sorted CD8+CD4-CCR7+CD45RA+ naive T cells. The receptors stem from a human donor in good health. Some libraries in this study had Jurkat cell RNA spiked in.

This clonotype has a count of ten or more. V is TRBV30 and J is TRBJ2-5; D is unresolved. Germline CDR1 and CDR2: GTSNPN and SVGIG (reference sequence). V shed 2 bases and J shed 2 bases, with 9 bases lying between them. The CDR3 extends over 13 amino acids. Written as DNA, the CDR3 is TGTGCCTGGAGTTTGTACAGTCAAGAGACCCAGTACTTC. Translating it yields CAWSLYSQETQYF.

The chain carries TRBV27 and TRBJ1-1, with a tentative D call TRBD1 (5 bases). V was pared by 3 bases and J by 7 bases, with 12 bases between. Germline V gene lookup returns CDR1 MNHEY and CDR2 SMNVEV (reference sequence). This CDR3 has 13 amino acids. The CDR3 DNA reads TGTGCCAGCAGTTTGGGATCACAGGTTGAAGCTTTCTTT. As protein: CASSLGSQVEAFF.

The chain has TRBV18 and TRBJ2-3, with TRBD2 identical over 8 bases. V lost 3 bases to trimming and J lost 9 bases; unmatched junction nucleotides: 26. Germline V gene data show CDR1 as KGHSH and CDR2 as LQKENI. This CDR3 has 20 amino acids. CDR3 protein: CASSPTAAPMREAPFSTQYF. The CDR3 nucleotides are TGTGCCAGCTCACCGACTGCGGCCCCAATGCGGGAGGCCCCATTCTCAACGCAGTATTTT.

This clonotype occurred many times. The chain couples TRBV7-2 to TRBJ1-1; D is ambiguous. Germline lookup yields CDR1 SGHTA and CDR2 FQGNSA. The CDR3 loop spans 14 amino acids. Trimming cost V 2 bases and J 0 bases, with 7 bases left between them. The CDR3 sequence is CASSLLHMNTEAFF. The CDR3 coding sequence is TGTGCCAGCAGCTTATTACACATGAACACTGAAGCTTTCTTT.

A single count supports this clonotype. Germline and junction disagree at one end, which may indicate a read error. The chain has TRBV3-1 and TRBJ2-3; TRBD2 agrees at 10 bases. Per the germline V gene, CDR1 is LGHDT and CDR2 is YNNKEL (reference sequence). The CDR3 has 18 amino acids. This chain's CDR3 is CASSQAGLIAGGTDAQYF. CDR3 sequence (DNA): TGTGCCAGCAGCCAAGCCGGGTTGATAGCGGGGGGCACAGATGCGCAGTATTTT.

This clonotype has more than one count but fewer than ten. This chain links TRBV19 with TRBJ2-3; 8 positions agree with TRBD1. Germline V gives CDR1 LNHDA, CDR2 SQIVND (reference sequence). V lost 6 bases and J lost 2; bases outside the gene matches: 4. CDR3 length: 14 residues. CDR3 protein: CASSGTGFTDTQYF. The CDR3 DNA reads as TGTGCCAGTAGCGGGACAGGTTTCACAGATACGCAGTATTTT.

This clonotype was observed many times. The chain is built from TRBV7-9 and TRBJ1-1; 7 bases fit TRBD1. The ends lost 4 bases at V and 9 bases at J; junction bases unmatched: 11. The CDR3 contains 14 residues. Germline loops: CDR1 SEHNR, CDR2 FQNEAQ (reference sequence). The CDR3 is CASSSGGGREKAFF. The DNA of the CDR3 is TGTGCCAGCAGCTCCGGAGGGGGCCGGGAGAAAGCTTTCTTT.

This clonotype was observed a few times. The chain employs TRBV28 and TRBJ2-3, with TRBD1 matching 8 bases. V trimming: 6 bases; J trimming: 0 bases; junction bases outside the gene matches: 5. CDR3 size: 15 residues. The germline V gene has CDR1 MDHEN and CDR2 SYDVKM. CDR3 loop: CASRTNRGSTDTQYF. The CDR3 coding sequence is TGTGCCAGCAGGACGAACAGGGGGAGCACAGATACGCAGTATTTT.

This clonotype was recorded at least ten times. The J gene is TRBJ1-5, the V gene TRBV5-6; unclear D gene. V was trimmed by 2 bases and J by 0 bases, leaving 6 bases between them. This CDR3 is 14 amino acids long. Germline assignment: CDR1 SGHDT and CDR2 YYEEEE. The CDR3 protein is CASSLSSSNQPQHF. The CDR3 coding sequence is TGTGCCAGCAGCTTATCTAGTAGCAATCAGCCCCAGCATTTT.

The gene calls are TRBV4-3 and TRBJ2-7; 9 bases map to TRBD2. Germline loops: CDR1 LGHNA, CDR2 YSLEER. CDR3 length: 17 residues. With 0 bases clipped from V and 3 bases from J, the junction kept 9 bases outside the gene matches. The CDR3 DNA reads TGCGCCAGCAGCCAAGAGGTAATAGCGGGGGAGGACTACGAGCAGTACTTC. This sequence encodes CASSQEVIAGEDYEQYF.

This clonotype has a count of ten or more. The chain is built from TRBV14 and TRBJ2-1; D possibly corresponds to TRBD1 (5 bases). This CDR3 comprises 15 residues. Germline CDR1 and CDR2: SGHDN and FVKESK. The V end was cut by 0 bases, the J end by 9 bases, with 15 bases between. This chain's CDR3 is CASSQDTGRESEQFF. The CDR3 nucleotides are TGTGCCAGCAGCCAAGACACAGGACGCGAAAGTGAGCAGTTCTTC.

This clonotype has a count of ten or more. The chain is built from TRBV7-8 and TRBJ1-5; D might be TRBD1 (6 bases). V shed 5 bases and J shed 0 bases, with 11 bases lying between them. The CDR3 has 15 residues. Germline V gives CDR1 SGHVS, CDR2 FQNEAQ. For the CDR3, the DNA is TGTGCCAGCAGCACCGGGACAATTAGCAATCAGCCCCAGCATTTT. Its translation is CASSTGTISNQPQHF.

This clonotype was detected ten times or more. DNA of the CDR3: TGTGCCAGCAGCTTAGCGCAGGGGTTCACAGATACGCAGTATTTT. This encodes CASSLAQGFTDTQYF. V gene TRBV7-6 combines with J gene TRBJ2-3; TRBD1 is a possible D gene (6 bases). CDR1 and CDR2 from the germline V gene are SGHVS and FNYEAQ. CDR3 length: 15 residues. V was cut by 0 bases and J by 2 bases, with 9 bases left in between.

This clonotype came up many times. This rearrangement joins TRBV7-2 to TRBJ2-3; TRBD2 matches 9 bases. V lost 5 bases and J lost 4; bases outside the gene matches: 4. Germline V gene lookup returns CDR1 SGHTA and CDR2 FQGNSA. The CDR3 has 14 residues. CDR3 sequence: CASSPLAGPDTQYF. Written as DNA, the CDR3 is TGTGCCAGCAGCCCACTAGCGGGCCCAGATACGCAGTATTTT.

As concerns this clonotype: Since a much larger clone is just one base distant, this may be a read error. This sequence joins TRBV7-3 and TRBJ2-5; 13 bases align to TRBD2. The CDR3 contains 16 residues. CDR1 is SGHTA, CDR2 FQGTGA, per germline. The CDR3 bases are TGTGCCAGCAGCCCTGGACTAGCGGGGGACCAAGAGACCCAGAACTTC. It encodes CASSPGLAGDQETQNF.

This clonotype was counted a single time. No conserved phenylalanine or tryptophan ends this CDR3, so it is likely a read error. The chain links TRBV2 to TRBJ2-2; possible D gene TRBD2, 7 bases. The CDR3 spans 15 residues. V lost 4 bases and J lost 5, with 14 bases in between. The germline gives CDR1 SNHLY, CDR2 FYNNEI. This CDR3 reads CASSVGGAWTGELFS. For the CDR3, the DNA is TGTGCCAGCAGTGTTGGGGGGGCTTGGACCGGGGAGCTGTTTTCT.

This clonotype was seen many times. V usage is TRBV13 and J usage is TRBJ1-2; D is uncertain. The CDR3 has 13 amino acids. Looked up from germline, CDR1 is PRHDT and CDR2 is FYEKMQ (reference sequence). V lost 5 bases, J lost 6 bases, and 13 bases lay in between. In DNA form, the CDR3 reads TGTGCCAGCAGCGTCGCCCACAAGGATGGCTACACCTTC. It yields the protein CASSVAHKDGYTF.

This clonotype came up a few times. The rearrangement uses TRBV7-9 and TRBJ2-2; the match to TRBD1 covers 10 bases. The CDR3 length is 15 residues. CDR1 is SEHNR and CDR2 is FQNEAQ in the germline V gene (reference sequence). The V segment lost 5 bases and the J segment 4 bases; nucleotides outside the gene matches: 4. Here the CDR3 DNA reads TGTGCCAGCAGCCCCCGGGACAGGGGCACCGGGGAGCTGTTTTTT. Translating it yields CASSPRDRGTGELFF.

V and J are TRBV10-1 and TRBJ1-1; TRBD1 is a possible D gene (6 bases). There are 14 residues in the CDR3. Germline-derived CDR1 and CDR2 are WNHNN and SYGVQD (reference sequence). V lost 0 bases and J 7 bases, leaving 12 bases between the germline ends. The CDR3 protein is CASSESDRSDEAFF. The CDR3 DNA reads TGCGCCAGCAGTGAGTCCGACAGGTCTGATGAAGCTTTCTTT.

Comment on this clonotype: This could be a read error, since a much larger clone is one nucleotide away. The gene calls are TRBV9 and TRBJ2-3, with 8 nucleotides matching TRBD2. CDR3 size: 15 residues. Germline CDR1 and CDR2: SGDLS and YYNGEE. V shed 10 bases, J shed 2 bases, and the junction held 12 bases outside the gene matches. This CDR3 reads CAGNPGTSPTDTQYF. The DNA for the CDR3 is TGTGCCGGCAACCCCGGGACTAGTCCCACAGATACGCAGTATTTT.

The CDR3: CASSPRGGTNSYEQYF. The CDR3 DNA reads TGTGCCAGCAGTCCCCGAGGCGGGACTAACTCCTACGAGCAGTACTTC. The gene calls are TRBV28 and TRBJ2-7; 7 bases are a match to TRBD2. CDR1 MDHEN and CDR2 SYDVKM come from the germline V gene. The CDR3 totals 16 residues. V lost 5 bases and J lost 0; bases outside the gene matches: 10.

This clonotype was picked up a small number of times. The chain has TRBV4-1 and TRBJ2-5; 11 nucleotides match TRBD1. CDR3 length equals 17 residues. Germline V gene lookup returns CDR1 MGHRA and CDR2 YSYEKL. V gave up 4 bases and J gave up 5 bases; unmatched junction bases: 12. The CDR3 reads CASSRSARTGGLETQYF. CDR3 coding DNA: TGCGCCAGCAGCCGAAGTGCCCGGACAGGGGGCTTGGAGACCCAGTACTTC.

This chain uses TRBV5-6 with TRBJ1-1; D unresolved. The V gene's germline CDR1 is SGHDT and CDR2 YYEEEE. V lost 0 bases and J 0 bases, leaving 9 bases between the germline ends. This CDR3 has 15 residues. For the CDR3, the DNA is TGTGCCAGCAGCTTGGTCCGGCACTTGAACACTGAAGCTTTCTTT. Amino acid sequence: CASSLVRHLNTEAFF.

With regard to this clonotype: This may come from a read error, since a much larger clone is one base off. The genes are TRBV5-1 and TRBJ2-3; D unclear. The CDR3 is made up of 16 amino acids. Germline V CDR1 and CDR2: SGHRS, YFSETQ. The CDR3 DNA reads TGCGCCGGCAGCGCGTGGGAAGGTGGCACCACAGATACGCAGTATTTT. The encoded protein is CAGSAWEGGTTDTQYF.

This clonotype has a handful of counts. The J gene is TRBJ2-1, the V gene TRBV6-2 or TRBV6-3; 14 bases agree with TRBD2. Germline lookup yields CDR1 MNHEY and CDR2 SVGEGT. Unmatched junction bases numbered 11, after V lost 2 bases and J lost 2 bases. This CDR3 is built from 20 residues. CDR3 in amino acids: CASSYPKGTSGSIAYNEQFF. The CDR3 nucleotides read TGTGCCAGCAGTTACCCTAAAGGGACTAGCGGGAGCATCGCCTACAATGAGCAGTTCTTC.

This chain connects TRBV27 to TRBJ2-7, with D perhaps matching TRBD2 (5 bases). This CDR3 is 13 amino acids long. Trimming cost V 6 bases and J 7 bases, with 16 bases left between them. Germline V lookup: CDR1 MNHEY, CDR2 SMNVEV (reference sequence). The CDR3, as DNA: TGTGCCAGCAGCCCACCGGGATCCGGGGAGCAGTACTTC. As protein: CASSPPGSGEQYF.

This clonotype was detected many times. The genes are TRBV2 and TRBJ1-4; D is uncertain. V gave up 5 bases and J gave up 12 bases, with 10 bases separating them. This CDR3 is built from 11 residues. Per germline, CDR1 SNHLY and CDR2 FYNNEI. CDR3: CASSKGRELFF. The CDR3 DNA reads as TGTGCCAGCAGTAAAGGTCGGGAACTGTTTTTT.

Regarding this clonotype: This sequence may be a read error, since a much larger clone differs from it by one base. The chain uses TRBV13 and TRBJ2-3; D may be TRBD1 (5 bases). The CDR3 has 12 residues. CDR1 is PRHDT and CDR2 is FYEKMQ in the germline V gene (reference sequence). CDR3 region: CASRMSTGTQYF. The CDR3 region has the DNA TGTGCCAGCAGGATGAGCACAGGTACGCAGTATTTT.